Detailed here is one T cell receptor (beta chain). Its antigen is still unknown. One base away there is no much larger clone; base qualities are not given. The data derive from a study of blood T cell repertoires in COVID-19 (dated by TCRdb to the early 2020s). General notes on the study: The collaborator samples originated in the United States, Italy and Spain and spanned the acute and convalescent phases of COVID-19. The material from the prospective study consisted of cDNA or gDNA derived from T cells, B-cell-depleted T cells, or PBMCs. Deeply sampled blood TCRbeta repertoires from subjects exposed to, actively infected with, or recovered from COVID-19 were included in the dataset. The repertoires were released in a freely available public database meant as a resource for research on the immune response to SARS-CoV-2. The samples were drawn from the first 160 participants of the ongoing ImmuneRACE study and from 1,254 subjects provided by 6 global collaborators. Sample metadata almost always included a de-identified subject ID, COVID-19 status, age in years and sex. HLA class I and class II types, where available, came from metadata supplied by the sample provider rather than from assay-based typing.

Each collaborating institution followed its own protocols to collect whole blood in K2EDTA tubes. Collaborator samples were shipped for TCRbeta analysis as frozen whole blood, isolated PBMCs, or DNA extracted from either sample type. TCRbeta CDR3 regions were amplified from genomic DNA using the immunoSEQ Assay, a bias-controlled multiplex PCR. On the authors' methods: Nucleated cell counts per sample were estimated from amplification of reference gene primers within the assay. Sequence reads were collapsed and filtered to measure the absolute abundance of every unique TCRbeta CDR3 rearrangement. For each sample, productive Simpson clonality was calculated as the square root of Simpson's diversity index over productive rearrangements. TCRdb's version of the immuneACCESS table is confined to in-frame rearrangements and falls short of the full clone set. An unresolved V gene accounts for under half of the shortfall where checked; the remainder is of unknown origin. D and trimming come from the DNA, and the V and J calls and clone size come from that table. The sample data list 120,000 to 150,000 clones, and 85% to 90% of these were observed just once. The ten largest clones add up to 10% to 13% of the sample.

V loses 0 bases of germline sequence and J loses 0 bases, and the interval between the two ends is 9 bases. The cysteine opens and the phenylalanine closes a CDR3 of 16 amino acids. The CDR3 DNA has 48 bases and is translated from base 1. Reading the germline V gene gives CDR1 KGHSH and CDR2 LQKENI. Broad study findings and their caveats: Clinical and demographic metadata were provided uncurated, with the amount varying by source and participant.

This clonotype was sampled from a man aged 50-59 years with active or convalescent COVID-19. Recombination connected TRBV18 to TRBJ1-3; TRBD1 is a possible D gene, resting on 6 matching bases. Sample: peripheral blood. The DNA sequence is TGTGCCAGCTCACCACCTAACAGGGCCTCTGGAAACACCATATATTTT. This codes for CASSPPNRASGNTIYF.